This T cell receptor (beta chain) was sequenced during a study of T cell changes during pregnancy in multiple sclerosis. V lost 4 bases and J 4 bases, leaving 14 bases between the germline ends. The CDR3 has 15 amino acids. Germline loops: CDR1 SGHRS, CDR2 YFSETQ. Generated by immunoSEQ multiplex PCR, the TCRdb table keeps only in-frame clones and is missing some. The data contain 55,000 or so clones, about 90% of them seen just once; the ten biggest clones take up less than 0.2%. This material consisted of CD4+ T cells from peripheral blood mononuclear cells, taken after pregnancy. The chain joins TRBV5-1 to TRBJ2-2; D may be TRBD2 (6 bases). This receptor was obtained from a female donor in good health, enrolled as a control in a pregnancy study. CDR3 coding DNA: TGCGCCAGCAGCGCCCCGGGAGCGGGCACCGGGGAGCTGTTTTTT. Protein sequence: CASSAPGAGTGELFF.